These 12 T cell receptor beta chains share one sample of origin, sequenced in a study of T-cell reconstitution after alpha-beta-depleted transplantation in children. During its preparation, the TCRbeta library received unique molecular identifiers. One entry per CDR3 protein results from TCRdb running MiXCR on the PCR reads. The top ten clones hold 4.8% of a sample with hundreds of thousands of distinct CDR3 sequences, roughly a quarter of them seen once. The sequences come from PBMCs, mostly from graft donor cells, collected 360 days after TCRalphabeta/CD19-depleted stem cell transplant. These receptors were obtained from a female patient aged 2-9 years who had a stem cell transplant for congenital amegakaryocytic thrombocytopenia, so the T cells may come from the graft donor.

V usage is TRBV6-5 and J usage is TRBJ2-5; D gene unclear. This CDR3 is 17 amino acids long. The germline V gene has CDR1 MNHEY and CDR2 SVGAGI. Deletions cut 5 bases from V and 5 bases from J, with 24 bases between. The CDR3 coding sequence is TGTGCCAGCAGTACCCGATTCTTGGGGTCCGGCTCCGAGACCCAGTACTTC. Translated, it gives CASSTRFLGSGSETQYF.

This clonotype was picked up a small number of times. The chain links TRBV7-9 to TRBJ2-7, with D uncertain. The CDR3 covers 15 residues. The germline V and J ends were trimmed by 2 bases and 3 bases, with 14 bases remaining between them. In germline, CDR1 is SEHNR, CDR2 FQNEAQ (reference sequence). CDR3 sequence reads: CASSLTLPDGYEQYF. The CDR3 DNA is TGTGCCAGCAGCTTAACCCTCCCGGATGGCTACGAGCAGTACTTC.

At least ten counts were recorded for this clonotype. The chain couples TRBV29-1 to TRBJ2-2, with D possibly matching TRBD1 (6 bases). V shed 4 bases and J shed 1 base, with 7 bases lying between them. The CDR3 is 13 amino acids. CDR1 and CDR2 from the germline V gene are SQVTM and ANQGSEA. In DNA form, the CDR3 reads TGCAGCGTTGCACAGGGGAACACCGGGGAGCTGTTTTTT. This sequence encodes CSVAQGNTGELFF.

V is TRBV29-1 and J is TRBJ1-1, with D hard to call. Trimming removed 3 bases at V and 3 bases at J, with 2 bases between. The CDR3 sequence is 10 residues long. CDR1 and CDR2 from the germline V gene are SQVTM and ANQGSEA. The CDR3 nucleotides are TGCAGCGTTGACGACACTGAAGCTTTCTTT. This sequence encodes CSVDDTEAFF.

This clonotype was found many times. This chain links TRBV19 with TRBJ2-1; 7 positions agree with TRBD2. This CDR3 comprises 14 residues. The V and J ends lost 5 bases and 4 bases, in that order; junction bases with no gene match: 5. From germline, CDR1 is LNHDA and CDR2 SQIVND (reference sequence). The CDR3 DNA reads as TGTGCCAGTAGTCGTGCTAGCGGTTACAATGAGCAGTTCTTC. Amino acid sequence: CASSRASGYNEQFF.

Ten or more counts support this clonotype. V and J are TRBV21-1 and TRBJ1-1. TRBV21-1 is a known pseudogene. The CDR3 length is 15 residues. The CDR3 DNA is TGTGCCAGCAGCACCCGGCGGGCCTTGAACACTGAAGCTTTCTTT. Amino acid sequence: CASSTRRALNTEAFF.

This clonotype was seen once. The genes are TRBV6-1 and TRBJ2-3; maybe TRBD2 (6 bases). Germline lookup yields CDR1 MNHNS and CDR2 SASEGT. The CDR3 sequence is 15 residues long. V lost 2 bases to trimming and J lost 0 bases, with 9 bases between them. In nucleotides, the CDR3 is TGTGCCAGCAGTGAACTAGGGACTAGCACAGATACGCAGTATTTT. Amino acids: CASSELGTSTDTQYF.

The chain uses TRBV7-9 and TRBJ2-7; D not resolved. This CDR3 contains 14 residues. The germline V gene encodes CDR1 SEHNR and CDR2 FQNEAQ (reference sequence). Trimming stripped 3 bases from V and 5 bases from J, with 14 bases between. The CDR3 nucleotides are TGTGCCAGCAGCTTCAGCCCGTTTCCCCACGAGCAGTACTTC. Translated, it gives CASSFSPFPHEQYF. The full variable domain, its missing parts supplied by reference TRBV7-9 and TRBJ2-7, is DTGVSQNPRHKITKRGQNVTFRCDPISEHNRLYWYRQTLGQGPEFLTYFQNEAQLEKSRLLSDRFSAERPKGSFSTLEIQRTEQGDSAMYLCASSFSPFPHEQYFGPGTRLTVT.

This clonotype was counted only a few times. The rearrangement uses TRBV4-1 and TRBJ2-7; 7 nucleotides line up with TRBD1. CDR1 MGHRA and CDR2 YSYEKL come from the germline V gene. The CDR3 has 14 residues. V lost 4 bases to trimming and J lost 2 bases; unmatched junction nucleotides: 5. CDR3 sequence: CASSPTGLAYEQYF. CDR3 nucleotide sequence: TGCGCCAGCAGCCCGACAGGGCTGGCCTACGAGCAGTACTTC.

There are many counts of this clonotype. The chain has TRBV20-1 and TRBJ2-1, with no clear D. V was pared by 6 bases and J by 0 bases, with 15 bases between. Germline CDR1 DFQATT, CDR2 SNEGSKA (reference sequence). The CDR3 consists of 15 residues. The CDR3 is CSAFPAVGSYNEQFF. DNA of the CDR3: TGCAGTGCATTCCCGGCAGTGGGCTCCTACAATGAGCAGTTCTTC.

CDR3 nucleotide sequence: TGTGCCAGCAGTGCCCGGGACAGGGCTACGAGGAATGAAGCTTTCTTT. This gives the protein CASSARDRATRNEAFF. The chain is built from TRBV6-1 and TRBJ1-1; TRBD1 matches at 9 bases. V shed 4 bases and J 7 bases; nucleotides not matched to a gene: 13. CDR1 is MNHNS and CDR2 is SASEGT in the germline V gene. CDR3 length: 16 residues.

This chain connects TRBV3-1 to TRBJ1-1; D is possibly TRBD1 (5 bases). The germline gives CDR1 LGHDT, CDR2 YNNKEL (reference sequence). V lost 3 bases to trimming and J lost 1 base, with 9 bases between them. This CDR3 spans 14 amino acids. CDR3 protein: CASSQQGGNTEAFF. CDR3 DNA: TGTGCCAGCAGCCAGCAGGGTGGGAACACTGAAGCTTTCTTT.